These 14 T cell receptor beta chains originate from one sample sequenced in a study of blood T cells in healthy people across ages. Using a J-beta primer mix together with a sample-barcoded 5' primer, a second PCR was run for roughly 7 to 11 cycles. TCRdb redid the calling of the 5' RACE reads with MiXCR, one entry per CDR3 protein. The sample lists roughly 1.6 million distinct CDR3 sequences; about 35% were seen once. Sequencing input: blood. The receptors originated from a young woman in good health.

Concerning this clonotype: The junction departs from germline at one end; a sequencing error may be responsible. The chain employs TRBV12-3 or TRBV12-4 and TRBJ2-3, with 8 bases lining up with TRBD1. The CDR3 covers 14 residues. The CDR3: CARSSRTGQDTQYF. The CDR3, as DNA: TGTGCCCGCAGTTCGAGGACAGGGCAAGATACGCAGTATTTT.

The chain joins TRBV6-2 or TRBV6-3 to TRBJ2-1, with TRBD2 matching 7 bases. CDR1 and CDR2 (germline): MNHEY, SVGEGT. Losses at the gene ends were 6 bases for V and 5 bases for J; bases not matched to a gene: 13. The CDR3 consists of 16 residues. The CDR3 coding sequence is TGTGCCAGCAGCCCTGGAAGGCCAGCGGGGAACAATGAGCAGTTCTTC. Protein: CASSPGRPAGNNEQFF.

The CDR3 sequence: CASSGTGPANTGELFF. The DNA for the CDR3 is TGTGCCAGCAGTGGGACAGGGCCGGCGAACACCGGGGAGCTGTTTTTT. V is TRBV6-1 and J is TRBJ2-2, with 8 bases identical to TRBD1. J was trimmed by 0 bases and V by 4 bases; bases with no gene match: 4. The CDR3 covers 16 residues. Germline loops: CDR1 MNHNS, CDR2 SASEGT.

This clonotype was picked up many times. This chain uses TRBV4-1 with TRBJ2-5; weak D call: TRBD2 (5 bases). CDR1 is MGHRA, CDR2 YSYEKL, per germline. V was shortened by 2 bases and J by 0 bases, with 10 bases between the two germline ends. This CDR3 comprises 15 residues. The CDR3 bases are TGCGCCAGCAGCCAACCAATGGGAGACCAAGAGACCCAGTACTTC. Encoded protein: CASSQPMGDQETQYF.

The chain is built from TRBV18 and TRBJ1-1; 7 bases map to TRBD1. The CDR3 runs 14 residues. J lost 7 bases, V lost 6 bases, and 11 bases had no gene match. The germline gives CDR1 KGHSH, CDR2 LQKENI. Here the CDR3 reads CASSQNLGQDEAFF. The CDR3 region has the DNA TGTGCCAGCTCTCAGAACTTAGGACAGGATGAAGCTTTCTTT.

This clonotype was detected only a few times. The V and J genes are TRBV28 and TRBJ1-2; D is possibly TRBD1 (5 bases). The ends were cut back, 5 bases at V and 8 bases at J, with 15 bases in the middle. CDR3 length equals 13 residues. CDR1 is MDHEN, CDR2 SYDVKM, per germline. The CDR3, as DNA: TGTGCCAGCAGTCCCAGCAGGGCGATAGGCTACACCTTC. It codes for CASSPSRAIGYTF.

The table lists this clonotype with a few counts. This chain joins TRBV5-1 and TRBJ1-6; D is perhaps TRBD1 (5 bases). Germline assignment: CDR1 SGHRS and CDR2 YFSETQ. The CDR3 has 17 residues. Trimming cost V 5 bases and J 6 bases, with 21 bases left between them. CDR3: CASRSDFTGGVNSPLHF. In DNA, the CDR3 is TGCGCCAGCAGATCCGACTTTACCGGGGGAGTTAATTCACCCCTCCACTTT.

The rearrangement joins TRBV12-5 to TRBJ2-3; no clear D. The CDR3 is 12 residues long. V was clipped by 3 bases and J by 6 bases, with 7 bases between them. Looked up from germline, CDR1 is LGHNT and CDR2 is FRNRAP. DNA for the CDR3: TGTGCTAGTGGTTTTTTTGGCGATACGCAGTATTTT. Translating it yields CASGFFGDTQYF.

The chain combines TRBV5-1 with TRBJ2-5; tentatively, D is TRBD2 (6 bases). The CDR3 length is 14 residues. The germline gives CDR1 SGHRS, CDR2 YFSETQ. V was cut by 6 bases and J by 4 bases, with 16 bases left in between. The CDR3 bases are TGCGCCAGCACCGCCCGGGGGATTCGAGAGACCCAGTACTTC. This sequence encodes CASTARGIRETQYF. Full variable domain (missing parts from reference TRBV5-1 and TRBJ2-5): KAGVTQTPRYLIKTRGQQVTLSCSPISGHRSVSWYQQTPGQGLQFLFEYFSETQRNKGNFPGRFSGRQFSNSRSEMNVSTLELGDSALYLCASTARGIRETQYFGPGTRLLVL.

The genes are TRBV7-2 and TRBJ2-1; D is undetermined. Germline V gene sequence: CDR1 SGHTA, CDR2 FQGNSA. Trimming cost V 6 bases and J 4 bases, with 13 bases left between them. This CDR3 is built from 14 residues. CDR3 bases: TGTGCCAGCAGTTACGTTGGCGGATACAATGAGCAGTTCTTC. It translates to CASSYVGGYNEQFF.

This clonotype was seen a single time. The chain has TRBV11-2 and TRBJ2-3; TRBD1 aligns across 7 bases. V was clipped by 5 bases and J by 4 bases; unmatched bases: 9. Per germline, CDR1 SGHAT and CDR2 FQNNGV. The CDR3 has 15 amino acids. CDR3 sequence reads: CASSPQGVTADTQYF. Written as DNA, the CDR3 is TGTGCCAGCAGCCCCCAGGGGGTAACGGCAGATACGCAGTATTTT. The variable domain in full, with the rest retrieved from reference TRBV11-2 and TRBJ2-3, is EAGVAQSPRYKIIEKRQSVAFWCNPISGHATLYWYQQILGQGPKLLIQFQNNGVVDDSQLPKDRFSAERLKGVDSTLKIQPAKLEDSAVYLCASSPQGVTADTQYFGPGTRLTVL.

This chain links TRBV7-2 with TRBJ1-2; possible D gene TRBD1, 5 bases. V was cut by 1 base and J by 4 bases, with 16 bases left in between. The CDR3 consists of 16 residues. Germline V gene lookup returns CDR1 SGHTA and CDR2 FQGNSA. DNA for the CDR3: TGTGCCAGCAGCTTAGGGGGGGGGAGATCTAGCTATGGCTACACCTTC. Its protein product is CASSLGGGRSSYGYTF.

This clonotype was seen repeatedly, ten times or more. The chain couples TRBV7-2 to TRBJ2-7; weak D call: TRBD2 (5 bases). CDR3 size: 13 residues. The V end lost 5 bases, the J end lost 8 bases, and 16 bases lay between the germline ends. The germline V gene has CDR1 SGHTA and CDR2 FQGNSA. Here the CDR3 DNA reads TGTGCCAGCAGCCCTAGGAAGGACTCCCAGCAGTACTTC. It yields the protein CASSPRKDSQQYF.

This clonotype was seen a handful of times. This chain uses TRBV6-2 or TRBV6-3 with TRBJ2-7; TRBD2 matches at 14 bases. Losses at the gene ends were 6 bases for V and 6 bases for J; bases not matched to a gene: 7. CDR3 length: 15 amino acids. Looked up from germline, CDR1 is MNHEY and CDR2 is SVGEGT. The CDR3 reads CASSKPGLAGAEQYF. CDR3 nucleotides: TGTGCCAGCAGCAAACCGGGACTAGCGGGGGCCGAGCAGTACTTC.